This TCR beta chain was captured in a study of shared clonotypes between healthy human individuals. As handled by the study authors: Junction-only sequences produced by ImmunoSEQ had no quality scores, so filtering differed. This table comes from immunoSEQ multiplex PCR, and its TCRdb copy is limited to in-frame clones, with some not included. V, J and clone size reflect that table, while D and trimming were determined from the DNA. The sample lists about 980,000 clones, roughly 72% occurring once. The healthy adult donors were HIV-negative and reported no recent acute infections or vaccinations. The TCR comes from a man between 18 and 35 years old in good health. Sequenced material: memory CD4+ T cells sorted from blood. Specified subset: CD45RA-negative fraction.

The CDR3 bases are TGCGCCAGCAGCCAAGATTCCATGTCAAGTGGGCAGCCCCAGCATTTT. It translates to CASSQDSMSSGQPQHF. The chain is built from TRBV4-3 and TRBJ1-5; no definite D call. Germline CDR1 reads LGHNA; CDR2 reads YSLEER. The V gene lost 0 bases and the J gene lost 7 bases, with 16 bases spanning the gap. This CDR3 has 16 amino acids.